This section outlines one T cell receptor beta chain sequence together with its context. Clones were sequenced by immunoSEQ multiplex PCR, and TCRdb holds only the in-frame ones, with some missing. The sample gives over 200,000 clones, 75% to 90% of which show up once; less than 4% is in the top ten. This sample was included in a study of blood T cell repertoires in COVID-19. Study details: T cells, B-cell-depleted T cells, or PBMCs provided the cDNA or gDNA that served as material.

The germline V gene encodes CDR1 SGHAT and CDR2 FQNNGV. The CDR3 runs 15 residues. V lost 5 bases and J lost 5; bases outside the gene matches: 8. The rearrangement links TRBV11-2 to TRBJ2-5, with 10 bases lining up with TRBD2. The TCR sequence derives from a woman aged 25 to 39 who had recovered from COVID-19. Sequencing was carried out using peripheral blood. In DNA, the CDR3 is TGTGCCAGCAGCCACCCTCTAGCGGGGGCGGAGACCCAGTACTTC. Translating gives CASSHPLAGAETQYF.